This TCR beta chain was captured in a study of control samples from healthy donors and cancer patients. Sequencing was performed with immunoSEQ multiplex PCR; in TCRdb, only in-frame clones are kept and a portion is missing. Here the sample spans approximately 97,000 clones, 80% to 95% being singletons. The germline V gene encodes CDR1 KGHSH and CDR2 LQKENI. This CDR3 region has 16 residues. V was cut by 2 bases and J by 0 bases, with 13 bases left in between. The V gene is TRBV18, the J gene TRBJ1-1; D is possibly TRBD1 (5 bases). This receptor was identified in a human donor in good health. The donor label of this sample is uncertain. Source material: blood. The CDR3 region is CASSPFTGRMNTEAFF. Written as DNA, the CDR3 is TGTGCCAGCTCACCATTCACAGGACGGATGAACACTGAAGCTTTCTTT. The full variable domain, completed using reference TRBV18 and TRBJ1-1, is NAGVMQNPRHLVRRRGQEARLRCSPMKGHSHVYWYRQLPEEGLKFMVYLQKENIIDESGMPKERFSAEFPKEGPSILRIQQVVRGDSAAYFCASSPFTGRMNTEAFFGQGTRLTVV.